This paragraph covers one T cell receptor beta chain sequence. Its antigen is undetermined. The germline V gene encodes CDR1 SEHNR and CDR2 FQNEAQ (reference sequence). V was shortened by 5 bases and J by 6 bases, with 16 bases between the two germline ends. CDR3 length: 15 amino acids. If patients had other autoimmune diseases, uncontrolled infections, pregnancy or lactation, they were excluded. Beta-chain TCR CDR3 regions were amplified from RNA transcripts. RT-PCR in the first round used HTBI primers; a second-round multiplex PCR followed. TCRdb reprocessed the multiplex PCR reads with MiXCR, giving one entry per CDR3 protein. The sample includes some 750,000 distinct CDR3 sequences, 35% to 50% of them seen just once. The sample originates from a study of Graves' ophthalmopathy and Graves' hyperthyroidism. Study-level information: Sampling took place at initial diagnosis, with peripheral blood obtained before any treatment.

The study's findings and limits: Classification of ophthalmopathy versus stable hyperthyroidism by a 13-signature model yielded 85% to 90% sensitivity and about 81% specificity.

The sequencing sample was made of peripheral blood. The chain recombines TRBV7-9 with TRBJ2-2, with a possible D match to TRBD2 (5 bases). The source is an adult man with Graves' ophthalmopathy. The CDR3 nucleotides read TGTGCCAGCAGCCAGACCGAGTGGGAGTCCGGGGAGCTGTTTTTT. Translating it yields CASSQTEWESGELFF.